Shown below are 5 T cell receptor beta chains from a single sample sequenced in a study of Ad26.COV2.S vaccination and SARS-CoV-2 variants. Here immunoSEQ multiplex PCR was the method, and the copy in TCRdb shows in-frame clones only, minus some. The sample includes about 420,000 clones, approximately 88% of them seen just once. Treatment denoted: approximately 18 received Ad26.COV2.S at low or high dose, single or two shots; several received placebo; per-sample allocation not given. Day 63 after the first injection of vaccine or placebo was the sampling time. Specimen: peripheral blood, collected in a trial of Ad26.COV2.S vaccine versus placebo. The receptors come from a person between 18 and 65 years old who received the Ad26.COV2.S COVID-19 vaccine or a placebo.

The V call is TRBV19, the J call TRBJ1-4; 7 bases align to TRBD1. Germline V gene sequence: CDR1 LNHDA, CDR2 SQIVND (reference sequence). This CDR3 contains 14 residues. Trimming took 5 bases from V and 4 from J; bases not matched to a gene: 4. For the CDR3, the DNA is TGTGCCAGTAGTGCCGGACAGGTTAATGAAAAACTGTTTTTT. It yields the protein CASSAGQVNEKLFF.

This rearrangement joins TRBV10-3 to TRBJ1-1; 8 positions agree with TRBD1. The CDR3 loop spans 14 amino acids. J gave up 2 bases and V 6 bases, and 5 bases lay outside the gene matches. Germline CDR1 and CDR2: ENHRY and SYGVKD. The CDR3 nucleotides are TGTGCCATCAGACCGGGACAGGATAACACTGAAGCTTTCTTT. Residues: CAIRPGQDNTEAFF.

The chain links TRBV6-5 to TRBJ1-5, with D unresolved. The V end was cut by 6 bases, the J end by 1 base, with 10 bases between. The CDR3 length is 14 residues. CDR1 is MNHEY, CDR2 SVGAGI, per germline. The CDR3 loop reads CASRWPESNQPQHF. For the CDR3, the DNA is TGTGCCAGCAGATGGCCCGAGAGCAATCAGCCCCAGCATTTT.

The chain carries TRBV19 and TRBJ2-2, with D hard to call. V was shortened by 4 bases and J by 1 base, with 7 bases between the two germline ends. The length of the CDR3 is 14 residues. Looked up from germline, CDR1 is LNHDA and CDR2 is SQIVND (reference sequence). For the CDR3, the DNA is TGTGCCAGTAGTAGGGCCCGGAACACCGGGGAGCTGTTTTTT. Translation: CASSRARNTGELFF.

The chain employs TRBV28 and TRBJ2-2; tentatively, D is TRBD2 (5 bases). This CDR3 is 15 amino acids long. V was pared by 5 bases and J by 5 bases, with 15 bases between. The germline gives CDR1 MDHEN, CDR2 SYDVKM. DNA for the CDR3: TGTGCCAGCAGTATACTACTAGTGGCGACCGGGGAGCTGTTTTTT. It codes for CASSILLVATGELFF.